The clone carrying this T cell receptor beta chain came up once. Per the authors' pipeline: Researchers report that nucleated cell counts were estimated from reference gene primer amplification. Profiled with immunoSEQ multiplex PCR; TCRdb holds only in-frame clones, not every one. V and J calls and clone size come straight from that table; D and trimming were deduced from the DNA. The table shows about 440,000 clones, with around 88% occurring only once. The sample originates from a study of blood T cell repertoires in COVID-19. Study-level information: The United States, Italy and Spain supplied acute and convalescent COVID-19 samples. Sources were T cells, B-cell-depleted T cells, or PBMCs; the material itself was cDNA or gDNA.

V lost 7 bases and J lost 2, with 12 bases in between. Per germline, CDR1 MDHEN and CDR2 SYDVKM. CDR3 size: 13 residues. Source material: peripheral blood. This sequence originates from a woman in her 30s with acute or convalescent COVID-19. V and J are TRBV28 and TRBJ2-7; D perhaps matches TRBD2 (5 bases). The CDR3: CASTRRATYEQYF. CDR3 nucleotides: TGTGCCAGCACCCGGCGGGCCACCTACGAGCAGTACTTC.